The T cell receptor beta chain under discussion was sequenced for a study of breast tumors, draining lymph nodes, adjacent tissues. Study outcomes and limitations: Tumor T cell lymph node origin was a supported hypothesis, not proven. Tumors had less TCR diversity than lymph nodes, more than nontumor tissue. Compared with basal-like, luminal-like tumors shared significantly more repertoire with nontumor tissue. Findings are consistent with lymph node origin and intratumoral expansion of most tumor T cells.

Samples came from axillary lymph nodes draining the breast cancer. The germline gives CDR1 SGHRS, CDR2 YFSETQ. The CDR3 covers 19 residues. V lost 5 bases and J 5 bases, leaving 31 bases between the germline ends. This clonotype was observed at least ten times. As yet, its antigen is unknown. TCRdb reanalysed the multiplex PCR reads using MiXCR and keeps one entry per CDR3 protein. This table holds some 100,000 distinct CDR3 sequences, 21% found once. Sequencing was done on a sample of axillary lymph node tissue. The rearrangement joins TRBV5-1 to TRBJ1-2; D might be TRBD1 (5 bases). The sequence was collected from a female donor with breast cancer. Some clones in this sample may be carry-over from other donors' samples. The CDR3 reads CASRDTSPLTRSRIYGYTF. CDR3 in DNA: TGCGCCAGCAGGGACACATCACCGCTTACAAGGAGCAGGATATATGGCTACACCTTC. The full variable domain, with the rest looked up from reference TRBV5-1 and TRBJ1-2, is KAGVTQTPRYLIKTRGQQVTLSCSPISGHRSVSWYQQTPGQGLQFLFEYFSETQRNKGNFPGRFSGRQFSNSRSEMNVSTLELGDSALYLCASRDTSPLTRSRIYGYTFGSGTRLTVV.